The subject of this entry is one TCR beta chain. Which antigen it targets is not known. No much larger clonotype is one base removed from it; base qualities were not supplied. Based on the germline V gene, the CDR1 and CDR2 sequences are MNHNS and SASEGT. The CDR3, cysteine through phenylalanine, is 16 amino acids long. Just the 48-base CDR3 DNA is kept, in frame starting at base 1. Trimming takes 4 bases off V and 5 bases off J; junction bases not matched to a gene: 12. The immunoSEQ hsTCRB v3.0 assay was used at survey level resolution for TRB variable region sequencing. The target sequencing depth for TRB was about 40,000-55,000 T-cell genomes per sample. TRB libraries were pooled and sequenced on an Illumina MiSeq using a v3 150-cycle kit. The study's own analysis went as follows. Repertoire analysis ran in R within a reproducible Nextflow workflow covering QC, data transformation and analysis. LymphoSeq2, an R package for exploring AIRR-Seq data, was used to implement custom analyses. A handful of samples that yielded fewer than 5000 total TRB sequences were excluded, so that around 190 HIV repertoires were analyzed. Among the 170 to 200 retained HIV repertoires, more than 55 were collected before ART initiation and 120 to 140 after ART initiation. Repertoires were downsampled to 5000 TRB nucleotide sequences, and summary statistics were averaged over 100 downsampling iterations. TRB sequences were retained for analysis only if CDR3 regions of at least seven amino acids were present. Diversity was measured with a Shannon entropy-derived clonality score and the Gini coefficient. Repertoire networks linked the top 5000 CDR3 amino acid sequences whenever two sequences differed by an edit distance of one. GLIPH2 predicted antigen specificity groups and MHC restriction for TRB CDR3 amino acid sequences. Known CMV, EBV, HIV or tissue antigen associations were flagged by matching CDR3 amino acid sequences against VDJdb and McPAS-TCR. Pre-ART, post-ART and control groups were compared with Wilcoxon signed-rank tests and Holm-Bonferroni correction. Not all clones reach the TCRdb copy of this immuneACCESS table, which keeps in-frame sequences only. Checked studies attribute under half of the gap to unresolved V genes and leave the rest unexplained. That table is the source of V, J and clone size, and D and trimming were worked out from the DNA. The sample profile shows approximately 12,000 clones; around 77% of them were found once. The top ten clones comprise under 14% of the sample.

To be included, a participant needed at least one PBMC sample from before ART initiation plus at least two post-ART samples. All participants with HIV were treated in the United States of America. Before DNA extraction, cryopreserved samples of roughly 1-11 million PBMC were thawed and then washed. At the time of the earliest PBMC sample, participants with HIV were aged between roughly 20 and 54 years. PBMC samples were contributed by each participant from 1-4 timepoints before ART initiation and 2-8 timepoints after ART initiation, with a median of 7 samples. For every participant, serial HIV viral load, CD4+ T-cell count, ART history and demographic data were obtained. Genomic DNA was extracted from unsorted PBMC with a Qiagen kit on a QIAcube, with processing performed in batches of 12 samples. This sample is part of a study of long-term antiretroviral therapy in people with HIV (dated by TCRdb to the early 2020s). Study-wide context: The earliest samples were collected roughly a decade before the 2015 WHO recommendation for immediate ART, at a time when ART was usually postponed until CD4 counts fell. A retrospective serial study tested whether ART initiation and durable HIV suppression were associated with changes in peripheral blood TRB repertoire composition and diversity. Of the roughly 31 participants with HIV, some 12 were female. Test extractions of a monoclonal T-cell line alongside about 35 polyclonal samples showed no cross-contamination during QIAcube processing. A total of 192 cryopreserved PBMC samples were contributed to the cohort by 30 adults with confirmed HIV infection, with samples collected serially over a mean of approximately six years (range 1-12).

Broader findings and caveats from the paper: CDR3 length ranges in HIV repertoires were narrower than in controls, and network structure suggested an antigen-experienced repertoire with only a slight naive shift after ART. Unsorted PBMC were profiled instead of sorted CD4+ and CD8+ T cells because pre-ART samples had limited cell numbers. Inferences about post-ART repertoire changes were limited because no data were available on ART adherence, viral resistance or therapy changes. The samples were dated from about 2003 to 2018, and the ART regimens that were used may be less effective than current ART regimens. A significant increase in TRB diversity was found to be associated with ART initiation, although TRB diversity was observed to remain significantly below that of transplant donor controls even after long-term ART. Limited PBMC availability meant only the TCR beta chain was sequenced, without alpha chain pairing. The repertoire was dominated across all time points by expanded TRB clones identified before ART initiation, although this dominance was seen to fluctuate and to decrease in many PLHIV after ART.

Sequences were derived from unsorted PBMCs, sampled 0.8 years before starting antiretroviral therapy. The chain couples TRBV6-1 to TRBJ2-5, and 8 junction bases match TRBD2. This TCR derives from a woman between 40 and 50 years old with HIV. The CDR3 reads as follows: CASSALEAGARETQYF. The sequence in DNA is TGTGCCAGCAGTGCCCTGGAAGCGGGAGCGCGGGAGACCCAGTACTTC.